Detailed here is one TCR beta chain. The target antigen is unknown. Germline-derived CDR1 and CDR2 are SGHAT and FQNNGV. The germline V and J ends were trimmed by 3 bases and 0 bases, with 12 bases remaining between them. This CDR3 has 16 amino acids. These data are taken from a study of long-term antiretroviral therapy in people with HIV. Overall study results and limits: Repertoire dominance by clones expanded before ART was seen at all time points.

The run of the v3.0 immunoSEQ assay was at survey level. Sequencing used immunoSEQ multiplex PCR; TCRdb keeps in-frame clones, though not all of them. The table lists more than 25,000 clones, 79% of them singletons. Sequencing used unsorted PBMCs, obtained 2.1 years after starting antiretroviral therapy. This chain links TRBV11-2 with TRBJ1-3; possible D gene TRBD1, 5 bases. The origin of this receptor is a man aged 25-45 years with HIV. This CDR3 is CASSFYGGGSGNTIYF. For the CDR3, the DNA is TGTGCCAGCAGCTTCTATGGGGGGGGCTCTGGAAACACCATATATTTT.